A selection of T cell receptor beta chains follows, all from one sample in a study of shared clonotypes between healthy human individuals. The method was immunoSEQ multiplex PCR; TCRdb's version includes in-frame clones alone and lacks a portion of them. Here the sample spans approximately 720,000 clones, about 91% being singletons. Sequencing input: naive CD8+ T cells sorted from blood. These receptors all stem from a man aged 25 to 40 in good health. The CDR3 runs from the conserved cysteine through the conserved F or W. Size is omitted from some rows. Given values are once, few, many or a class for expanded clones.

CDR3 protein: CASSGTSQTGVSTEAFF
clone size: NA
CDR3 length: 17
J gene: TRBJ1-1
V gene: TRBV9

CDR3 protein: CASSLIHAELFF
clone size: few
CDR3 length: 12
J gene: TRBJ2-2
V gene: TRBV7-9

CDR3 protein: CASSLAGTQETQYF
clone size: NA
CDR3 length: 14
J gene: TRBJ2-5
V gene: TRBV5-6

CDR3 protein: CASSLRAGGQETQYF
clone size: NA
CDR3 length: 15
J gene: TRBJ2-5
V gene: TRBV11-2

CDR3 protein: CSVDGLGTGPSYEQYF
clone size: NA
CDR3 length: 16
J gene: TRBJ2-7
V gene: TRBV29-1

CDR3 protein: CSALAGAEAFF
clone size: NA
CDR3 length: 11
J gene: TRBJ1-1
V gene: TRBV29-1

CDR3 protein: CASSLLSTDTQYF
clone size: once
CDR3 length: 13
J gene: TRBJ2-3
V gene: TRBV6-6

CDR3 protein: CASSRSEQYF
clone size: once
CDR3 length: 10
J gene: TRBJ2-7
V gene: TRBV7-6

CDR3 protein: CASSLETGLALNEQFF
clone size: NA
CDR3 length: 16
J gene: TRBJ2-1
V gene: TRBV7-9

CDR3 protein: CASSPSGRASYEQYF
clone size: NA
CDR3 length: 15
J gene: TRBJ2-7
V gene: TRBV9

CDR3 protein: CATSTIKETQYF
clone size: NA
CDR3 length: 12
J gene: TRBJ2-5
V gene: TRBV15

CDR3 protein: CASSQAFPTGTGGASVCYF
clone size: NA
CDR3 length: 19
J gene: TRBJ2-7
V gene: TRBV4-1

CDR3 protein: CASSLSISYEQYF
clone size: NA
CDR3 length: 13
J gene: TRBJ2-7
V gene: TRBV5-4

CDR3 protein: CASSLWRAGGRETQYF
clone size: NA
CDR3 length: 16
J gene: TRBJ2-5
V gene: TRBV27

CDR3 protein: CVRSLSTQTARINNQPQHF
clone size: NA
CDR3 length: 19
J gene: TRBJ1-5
V gene: TRBV7-5

CDR3 protein: CASSSGAGDAYEQYF
clone size: NA
CDR3 length: 15
J gene: TRBJ2-7
V gene: TRBV7-2

CDR3 protein: CASLAIYEQYF
clone size: NA
CDR3 length: 11
J gene: TRBJ2-7
V gene: TRBV2

CDR3 protein: CASSAWDNMYYGYTF
clone size: NA
CDR3 length: 15
J gene: TRBJ1-2
V gene: TRBV19

CDR3 protein: CASRPRDLLAKNIQYF
clone size: NA
CDR3 length: 16
J gene: TRBJ2-4
V gene: TRBV2

CDR3 protein: CACRRDGDTEAFF
clone size: NA
CDR3 length: 13
J gene: TRBJ1-1
V gene: TRBV7-9

CDR3 protein: CASSLTEREKGETQYF
clone size: NA
CDR3 length: 16
J gene: TRBJ2-5
V gene: TRBV13

CDR3 protein: CASSTWDSEPDNEQFF
clone size: NA
CDR3 length: 16
J gene: TRBJ2-1
V gene: TRBV18

CDR3 protein: CASSQLIGSRDTEAFF
clone size: NA
CDR3 length: 16
J gene: TRBJ1-1
V gene: TRBV14

CDR3 protein: CASSPPVDGDEQYF
clone size: NA
CDR3 length: 14
J gene: TRBJ2-7
V gene: TRBV18

CDR3 protein: CASSVGGSYNEQFF
clone size: NA
CDR3 length: 14
J gene: TRBJ2-1
V gene: TRBV6-1

CDR3 protein: CASSLDPTGELFF
clone size: NA
CDR3 length: 13
J gene: TRBJ2-2
V gene: TRBV7-9

CDR3 protein: CASSVRAGGPGTGELFF
clone size: once
CDR3 length: 17
J gene: TRBJ2-2
V gene: TRBV2

CDR3 protein: CASSYSRFQGMGYTF
clone size: NA
CDR3 length: 15
J gene: TRBJ1-2
V gene: TRBV6-5

CDR3 protein: CASRQLTNEKLFF
clone size: NA
CDR3 length: 13
J gene: TRBJ1-4
V gene: TRBV19

CDR3 protein: CASSFSGTGVLAGELFF
clone size: NA
CDR3 length: 17
J gene: TRBJ2-2
V gene: TRBV27

CDR3 protein: CASKAYEQYF
clone size: NA
CDR3 length: 10
J gene: TRBJ2-7
V gene: TRBV28

CDR3 protein: CALSRGVYF
clone size: NA
CDR3 length: 9
J gene: TRBJ2-3
V gene: TRBV6-1

CDR3 protein: CASTLGRWVATNEKLFF
clone size: NA
CDR3 length: 17
J gene: TRBJ1-4
V gene: TRBV7-3

CDR3 protein: CASSIVGGNIQYF
clone size: NA
CDR3 length: 13
J gene: TRBJ2-4
V gene: TRBV19

CDR3 protein: CASSQSGGEGAGGTEAFF
clone size: NA
CDR3 length: 18
J gene: TRBJ1-1
V gene: TRBV4-1

CDR3 protein: CASSFTSGNQETQYF
clone size: NA
CDR3 length: 15
J gene: TRBJ2-5
V gene: TRBV7-9

CDR3 protein: CASSPAGSTEAFF
clone size: NA
CDR3 length: 13
J gene: TRBJ1-1
V gene: TRBV27

CDR3 protein: CASSETREGFSEAFF
clone size: NA
CDR3 length: 15
J gene: TRBJ1-1
V gene: TRBV2

CDR3 protein: CASHGFASGSYEQYF
clone size: NA
CDR3 length: 15
J gene: TRBJ2-7
V gene: TRBV6-5

CDR3 protein: CASRTWGAGAGYEQYF
clone size: NA
CDR3 length: 16
J gene: TRBJ2-7
V gene: TRBV5-4

CDR3 protein: CSAPHLGYTF
clone size: NA
CDR3 length: 10
J gene: TRBJ1-2
V gene: TRBV20-1

CDR3 protein: CAWTPDSSNQPQHF
clone size: NA
CDR3 length: 14
J gene: TRBJ1-5
V gene: TRBV30

CDR3 protein: CASRHTSTAETQYF
clone size: NA
CDR3 length: 14
J gene: TRBJ2-5
V gene: TRBV11-2

CDR3 protein: CASSESGSYSYEQYF
clone size: NA
CDR3 length: 15
J gene: TRBJ2-7
V gene: TRBV9

CDR3 protein: CASSTGTALQETQYF
clone size: NA
CDR3 length: 15
J gene: TRBJ2-5
V gene: TRBV7-8

CDR3 protein: CASRPGHYEQYF
clone size: NA
CDR3 length: 12
J gene: TRBJ2-7
V gene: TRBV7-9

CDR3 protein: CASSLGGSLEAFF
clone size: NA
CDR3 length: 13
J gene: TRBJ1-1
V gene: TRBV27

CDR3 protein: CASSSPSGYNEQFF
clone size: NA
CDR3 length: 14
J gene: TRBJ2-1
V gene: TRBV7-2

CDR3 protein: CASSLAAQGYNQPQHF
clone size: NA
CDR3 length: 16
J gene: TRBJ1-5
V gene: TRBV5-6

CDR3 protein: CSVEDGGLDTGELFF
clone size: NA
CDR3 length: 15
J gene: TRBJ2-2
V gene: TRBV29-1

CDR3 protein: CASSQSGQYDEQYF
clone size: NA
CDR3 length: 14
J gene: TRBJ2-7
V gene: TRBV4-1

CDR3 protein: CASSPREGANQETQYF
clone size: NA
CDR3 length: 16
J gene: TRBJ2-5
V gene: TRBV4-1

CDR3 protein: CSVRPYGTDTGELFF
clone size: NA
CDR3 length: 15
J gene: TRBJ2-2
V gene: TRBV29-1